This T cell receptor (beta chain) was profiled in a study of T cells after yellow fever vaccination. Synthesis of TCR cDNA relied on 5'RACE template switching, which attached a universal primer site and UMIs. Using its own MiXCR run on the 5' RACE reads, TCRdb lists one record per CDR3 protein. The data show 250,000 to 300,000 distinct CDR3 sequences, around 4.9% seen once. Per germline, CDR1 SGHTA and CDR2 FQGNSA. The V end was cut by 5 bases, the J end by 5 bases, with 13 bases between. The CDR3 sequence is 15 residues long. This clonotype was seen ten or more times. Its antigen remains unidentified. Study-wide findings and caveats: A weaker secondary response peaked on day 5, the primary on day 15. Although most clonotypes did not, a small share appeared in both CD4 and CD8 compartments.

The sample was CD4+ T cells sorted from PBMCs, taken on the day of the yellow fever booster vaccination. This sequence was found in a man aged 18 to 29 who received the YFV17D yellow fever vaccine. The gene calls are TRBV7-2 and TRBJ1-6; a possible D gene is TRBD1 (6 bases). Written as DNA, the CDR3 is TGTGCCAGCAGCCTTAACAGGGTGAATAATTCACCCCTCCACTTT. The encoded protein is CASSLNRVNNSPLHF.